This T cell receptor beta chain was sequenced in a study of T cells in Graves' hyperthyroidism and ophthalmopathy (dated by TCRdb to the late 2010s). For the study in its entirety: Peripheral blood was sampled at the time of initial diagnosis, prior to any treatment. A discovery cohort of roughly 100 patients, about 43 with Graves' ophthalmopathy and approximately 57 with stable Graves' hyperthyroidism, was used to find distinguishing TCR V-J signatures. Prospective prediction of ophthalmopathy was tested in an independent validation cohort of 18 to 20 hyperthyroidism patients and some 17 patients who later progressed to ophthalmopathy. The roughly 94 discovery patients were randomly divided into training and test sets at a 7:3 ratio. In addition, the study compared T-cell repertoires in thyroid tissue and in blood from over 5 Graves' hyperthyroidism patients. After blood sampling, hyperthyroidism patients were treated with methimazole at a starting dose of 30 mg daily, and ophthalmopathy patients were treated with high-dose intravenous methylprednisolone. According to the paper, TCR Vbeta CDR3 sequencing was carried out on more than 120 peripheral blood samples, which came from approximately 41 ophthalmopathy, 70 to 80 hyperthyroidism and about 17 progressor patients. Overall results and qualifications from the work: In validation, the model predicted progression to ophthalmopathy a median of around 6.5 months before onset, with approximately 70% sensitivity and 72.22% specificity. No statistical method was used to fix the sample size in advance, and group allocation was not hidden from the investigators. Ophthalmopathy was separated from stable hyperthyroidism by a 13 V-J signature model, with around 90% sensitivity and roughly 84% specificity obtained in cross-validation and 80%/75% obtained in testing. Most expanded thyroid clonotypes (frequency above 0.001) were also detected in blood, suggesting blood repertoires may reflect thyroid immune responses.

In the germline V gene (reference sequence), CDR1 corresponds to DFQATT and CDR2 to SNEGSKA. Germline trimming amounts to 6 bases on V and 7 bases on J, with 12 as the count of junction bases outside the gene matches. The CDR3 runs 13 residues from the cysteine to the phenylalanine. The DNA shown is the 39-base CDR3, in frame from base 1. Stable Graves' hyperthyroidism was defined as no progression to ophthalmopathy during 18 months of follow-up. The hyperthyroidism patients were between 18 and 65 years old and newly diagnosed, with a disease duration of less than 2 months. Exclusion was applied to patients with uncontrolled infections, other autoimmune diseases, pregnancy or lactation. Diagnoses were based on clinical symptoms, serum thyroxine and TRAb, thyroid ultrasound and orbital computed tomography. PBMCs were separated from roughly 10 ml of fresh peripheral blood using Ficoll-Paque density gradient centrifugation. Total RNA was extracted using Trizol reagent, and RNA quality was assessed on an Agilent 2100 Bioanalyzer.

This clonotype was counted at least ten times. Its antigen specificity is not known. No base quality information exists; no much larger clone differs at one position. TCR beta CDR3 regions were amplified from RNA transcripts. The TCR CDR3 was subjected to a first round of RT-PCR using the HTBI primer set and the Qiagen OneStep RT-PCR kit. A second multiplex PCR round built the libraries, followed by size selection and purification. Paired-end sequencing of the libraries was performed with 100 bp reads on an Illumina HiSeq2000. The authors' analysis ran thus. SOAPnuke was used to process the raw data, with reads discarded if the reads contained adapters or uncalled bases, had a mean Phred below 15, or lacked an exact constant-primer or identifier match. COPE v1.2.5 was used to merge high-quality paired reads, and clonotypes were defined as unique nucleotide sequences. MiTCR v1.1 was used to align the clonotypes against IMGT TRBV, TRBD and TRBJ reference segments. The analysis included only V-J combinations with a frequency above 0.0001, which together covered 99% to 99.2% of the repertoires. The TCS score was defined as F50 (clonal expansion) divided by E x V (chaos), with BLOSUM62-based TCRdist calculated between CDR3 peptides within each V-J. Welch's t-statistics and random forest reduced around 510 V-J features to fewer than 15, which were used in a naive Bayes classifier (R e1071). TCRdb redid the processing of the public reads, applying fastp at Q25 and MiXCR, and retained in-frame beta chains. Rows are combined by CDR3 protein, so each entry shows the most common genes and DNA. These V and J calls derive from TCRdb rather than the authors' analysis. The sample table holds approximately 410,000 distinct CDR3 sequences, of which approximately 14% were seen once. The top ten clonotypes cover roughly 4.8% of the sample.

This chain is built from TRBV20-1 and TRBJ2-7; 7 central nucleotides agree with TRBD2. Sequenced material: blood. The receptor's source is a woman under 30 with Graves' hyperthyroidism. For the CDR3, the sequence is CSALERTRLEQYF. The DNA sequence follows: TGCAGTGCACTCGAACGGACTAGGTTGGAGCAGTACTTC.